Listed here are 3 T cell receptor beta chains from one sample, sequenced in a study of identical twins. TCRdb re-called the 5' RACE reads through MiXCR, storing one row per CDR3 protein. The sample has 1,800,000 or so distinct CDR3 sequences, about 31% seen once. Sample: cord blood. The origin of the receptors is a newborn girl in good health.

Only one count was recorded for this clonotype. The J gene is TRBJ2-1, the V gene TRBV28; 11 bases are a match to TRBD2. From germline, CDR1 is MDHEN and CDR2 SYDVKM. This CDR3 has 18 residues. Germline trimming cut 5 bases from V and 0 bases from J; bases unmatched to any gene: 9. The CDR3 sequence: CASSGIAGGLSSYNEQFF. CDR3 coding DNA: TGTGCCAGCAGTGGGATAGCGGGAGGGTTGAGCTCCTACAATGAGCAGTTCTTC.

The rearrangement uses TRBV20-1 and TRBJ1-1; TRBD1 is a possible D gene (6 bases). This CDR3 region has 12 residues. Trimming shortened V by 8 bases and J by 7 bases, and 17 bases separated the two germline ends. In germline, CDR1 is DFQATT, CDR2 SNEGSKA (reference sequence). The CDR3 nucleotides are TGCAGTCCTTTTGGGGGGCGGGATGAAGCTTTCTTT. Translation gives CSPFGGRDEAFF.

In its sample, this clonotype was seen a few times. In DNA, the CDR3 is TGTGCCAGCAGTTTATCAGGGAGGTTTGGCTACACCTTC. Protein: CASSLSGRFGYTF. This sequence joins TRBV27 and TRBJ1-2; the D is unclear. The V and J ends lost 0 bases and 7 bases respectively, with 9 bases between them. The CDR3 is made up of 13 amino acids. Per germline, CDR1 MNHEY and CDR2 SMNVEV (reference sequence).